This T cell receptor (beta chain) was obtained from a study of T cell clusters in autoimmune cytopenias. Overall study results and limits: Physiological T cell clusters of healthy donors were apparently absent in primary autoimmune cytopenia patients.

On this clonotype itself: Its antigen is as yet unknown.

TRB rearrangements were amplified by touch-down multiplex PCR with mixed TRB-A/B primers. Each CDR3 protein gets one entry in TCRdb, which reprocessed the multiplex PCR reads and gives no DNA. This sample carries more than 4,500 distinct CDR3 sequences, with 15% going to the ten biggest clones. TRB was amplified from 250 ng of peripheral blood genomic DNA per sample. The CDR3 contains 14 residues. Per germline, CDR1 LGHNA and CDR2 YNFKEQ. This sample was shared with a second study, whose subject was T cell repertoires in aging, cancer and after chemotherapy.

V usage is TRBV4-2 and J usage is TRBJ1-1; with no DNA, the TCRdb D assignment of TRBD1 cannot be verified. This TCR was recovered from a human donor in good health. Sequenced sample: peripheral blood. The CDR3 sequence is CASSPGQENTEAFF.